This is a list of T cell receptor beta chains from one sample in a study of blood T cell repertoires in COVID-19. Data came from immunoSEQ multiplex PCR; TCRdb stores just in-frame clones and leaves some out. The sample yields roughly 87,000 clones, 70% to 85% seen once. Sequencing was done on a sample of peripheral blood. Receptors were obtained from a woman of 80 years or more with COVID-19, enrolled during active disease. CDR3s include the opening cysteine and the closing phenylalanine or tryptophan. Fields, in order: J gene, V gene, D gene, clone size, CDR3 DNA, CDR3 protein. The D gene is left open where the match is weak. Clone size is not always given. Where it is, it says once, few, many or a class for expanded clones.

>TRBJ2-5|TRBV3-1/TRBV3-2|-|-
TGTGCCAGCAGCCACATGTTAGAGACCCAGTACTTC
CASSHMLETQYF
>TRBJ2-7|TRBV2|TRBD1|-
TGTGCCAGCATTTTCGGACAGGGAGGCGAGCAGTACTTC
CASIFGQGGEQYF
>TRBJ2-7|TRBV4-3|TRBD2|-
TGCGCCAGCAGCCAAGGGTCCGGACTAGCAGACTACGAGCAGTACTTC
CASSQGSGLADYEQYF
>TRBJ1-5|TRBV2|TRBD1|-
TGTGCCAGCGGCCGGCGACAGGGGATTTATCAGCCCCAGCATTTT
CASGRRQGIYQPQHF
>TRBJ2-3|TRBV28|-|-
TGTGCCAGCTCCTTAGGGACTAGCACAGATACGCAGTATTTT
CASSLGTSTDTQYF
>TRBJ2-3|TRBV27|-|-
TGTGCCAGCACTGGGCAGCTTGCAGATACAGATACGCAGTATTTT
CASTGQLADTDTQYF
>TRBJ2-7|TRBV9|TRBD2|-
TGTGCCAGCAGCGTAGAGGCGGGGGGTTCCTACGAGCAGTACTTC
CASSVEAGGSYEQYF
>TRBJ2-3|TRBV18|-|once
TGTGCCAGCTCCCTTAACAGGGTGAGCACAGATACGCAGTATTTT
CASSLNRVSTDTQYF
>TRBJ1-2|TRBV10-3|-|-
TGTGCCATCAGTGAGTATCGGGACAAGGGCTACACCTTC
CAISEYRDKGYTF
>TRBJ1-1|TRBV10-3|TRBD1|-
TGTGCCATCAGGGAACAGGGGTTGGGTGAAGCTTTCTTT
CAIREQGLGEAFF
>TRBJ2-3|TRBV20-1|-|-
TGCAGTGCTAGTTACGGTACGGCTAGCTGGGCAGATACGCAGTATTTT
CSASYGTASWADTQYF
>TRBJ2-1|TRBV3-1/TRBV3-2|TRBD2|-
TGTGCCAGCAGCTCACTAGCGGGAACCTACAATGAGCAGTTCTTC
CASSSLAGTYNEQFF
>TRBJ2-1|TRBV6-5|-|-
TGTGCCAGCAGTTATGAGACGGGGATACTTTTCTTC
CASSYETGILFF